The clone carrying this T cell receptor (beta chain) has only a few counts. Its antigen remains unidentified. TCRdb reanalysed the 5' RACE reads using MiXCR and keeps one entry per CDR3 protein. This sample yields 300,000 or so distinct CDR3 sequences, of which roughly 15% are seen a single time; 22% belongs to the top ten. These data come from a study of T-cell memory formation after mild COVID-19. Study summary: In these data, TCR clusters were largely donor specific. General study points: From day 15 to 85, contracting clones were balanced between CD4 and CD8, whereas later expanders leaned toward CD4+. CD4+ contracting clones were mainly CM and EM; CD8+ ones, EMRA. There were some responding clones in pre-infection memory, which suggested that cross-reactive memory had joined.

CDR3 length: 15 residues. Germline CDR1 is DFQATT and CDR2 is SNEGSKA (reference sequence). Trimming removed 5 bases from V and 6 bases from J; junction bases left unmatched: 7. V usage is TRBV20-1 and J usage is TRBJ2-3, with TRBD2 identical over 14 bases. The TCR was taken from a man younger than 35 who had mild COVID-19 (a few samples of this study predate the infection). Cell type and time point are not known. Sequencing was carried out using PBMCs or a T cell subset sorted from them (not recorded which). The DNA of the CDR3 is TGCAGTGCTCCCTCTCGGACTAGCGGGGGGGATACGCAGTATTTT. The encoded protein is CSAPSRTSGGDTQYF.